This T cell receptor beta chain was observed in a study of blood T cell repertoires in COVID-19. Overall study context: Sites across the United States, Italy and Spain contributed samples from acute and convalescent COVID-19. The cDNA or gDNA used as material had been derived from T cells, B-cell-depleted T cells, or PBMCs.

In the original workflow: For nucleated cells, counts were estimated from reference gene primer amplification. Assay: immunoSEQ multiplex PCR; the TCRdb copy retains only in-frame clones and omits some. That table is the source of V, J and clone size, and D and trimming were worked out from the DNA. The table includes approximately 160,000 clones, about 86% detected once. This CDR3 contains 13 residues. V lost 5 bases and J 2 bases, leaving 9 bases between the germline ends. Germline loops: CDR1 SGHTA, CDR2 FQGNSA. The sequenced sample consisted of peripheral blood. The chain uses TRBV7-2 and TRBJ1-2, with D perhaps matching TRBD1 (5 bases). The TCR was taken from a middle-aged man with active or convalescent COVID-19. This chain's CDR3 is CASSMDTNYGYTF. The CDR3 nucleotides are TGTGCCAGCAGCATGGACACGAACTATGGCTACACCTTC.